This T cell receptor beta chain derives from a study of T cells after yellow fever vaccination. TCRdb redid the calling of the 5' RACE reads with MiXCR, one entry per CDR3 protein. The top ten hold roughly 13% of the sample, which has about 550,000 distinct CDR3 sequences, about 19% seen once. This CDR3 has 15 amino acids. The trim removed 6 bases at V and 3 bases at J, leaving 4 bases unmatched. Germline values: CDR1 MDHEN, CDR2 SYDVKM. The sequence came from a man aged 25 to 40 who received the YFV17D yellow fever vaccine. The sample in question was PBMCs, obtained 15 days after the yellow fever booster vaccination. The chain is built from TRBV28 and TRBJ2-3, with 12 positions matching TRBD2. DNA for the CDR3: TGTGCCAGCAGACCCGGGACTAGCGGGACAGATACGCAGTATTTT. It specifies CASRPGTSGTDTQYF.